The T cell receptor beta chain described here comes from a study of early T cells in non-severe SARS-CoV-2 infection. Study details: The sequenced material was bulk RNA from unsorted whole blood, and its chains were unpaired. General study points: Matching against VDJdb likely underestimated virus-specific expansions, favoring anti-spike CD8.

Trimming left V 6 bases short and J 0 bases short, with 12 bases between. The CDR3 is 14 amino acids. Looked up from germline, CDR1 is SQVTM and CDR2 is ANQGSEA. This clonotype was seen at least ten times. Its cognate antigen is unknown. Individual cDNA molecules were tagged with unique molecular identifiers, the study reported. TCRdb redid the calling of the 5' RACE reads with MiXCR, one entry per CDR3 protein. The sample lists tens of thousands of distinct CDR3 sequences, less than 8% seen once, with about 7.8% in the top ten. The sequence was obtained from an adult who was a healthcare worker with PCR-confirmed SARS-CoV-2 infection or an uninfected control (not recorded which). Sequenced sample: whole blood. This chain uses TRBV29-1 with TRBJ2-1, with D maybe TRBD1 (5 bases). CDR3 sequence reads: CSVRWGDSYNEQFF. In nucleotides, the CDR3 is TGCAGCGTGAGGTGGGGCGACTCCTACAATGAGCAGTTCTTC.